The 26 T cell receptor beta chains reported below all come from one sample, sequenced in a study of blood T cell repertoires in COVID-19. The data were produced by immunoSEQ multiplex PCR, yet TCRdb's version contains in-frame clones alone and is incomplete. The sample holds roughly 380,000 clones; 89% are singletons and the top ten take 1.5% to 1.8%. Sequenced input: peripheral blood. The receptor source for this set is a woman in her thirties or forties with COVID-19, enrolled during active disease.

For the CDR3, the DNA is TGTGCCAGCAGTCTAGGGGGCCTCTCTGGGGCCAACGTCCTGACTTTC. This encodes CASSLGGLSGANVLTF. The rearrangement uses TRBV28 and TRBJ2-6, with TRBD1 matching over 7 bases. Germline assignment: CDR1 MDHEN and CDR2 SYDVKM. The CDR3 has 16 residues. The J segment lost 0 bases and the V segment lost 5 bases, leaving 4 bases of the junction unmatched.

A word on this clone: Germline and junction disagree at one end, which may indicate a read error. The V call is TRBV29-1, the J call TRBJ1-2; the match to TRBD1 covers 8 bases. Germline-derived CDR1 and CDR2 are SQVTM and ANQGSEA. The CDR3 contains 12 residues. CDR3: CSAGQGLAGYAF. CDR3 DNA: TGCAGCGCTGGACAGGGTTTGGCTGGCTACGCCTTC. Variable domain in full (rest from reference TRBV29-1 and TRBJ1-2): SAVISQKPSRDICQRGTSLTIQCQVDSQVTMMFWYRQQPGQSLTLIATANQGSEATYESGFVIDKFPISRPNLTFSTLTVSNMSPEDSSIYLCSAGQGLAGYAFGSGTRLTVV.

This clone was recorded only once. This chain connects TRBV6-2 or TRBV6-3 to TRBJ2-5, with 7 bases identical to TRBD2. The CDR3 sequence is 19 residues long. The germline CDR1 and CDR2 sequences are MNHEY and SVGEGT. V dropped 6 bases and J dropped 5; count of bases not matched to a gene: 24. CDR3 protein: CASSAGLKLTISATETQYF. DNA of the CDR3: TGTGCCAGCAGCGCGGGACTAAAGCTCACAATATCGGCTACGGAGACCCAGTACTTC.

The J gene is TRBJ2-7, the V gene TRBV5-8, with a possible D match to TRBD2 (6 bases). V lost 4 bases and J lost 3, with 26 bases in between. The CDR3 is 18 amino acids. Germline V gene sequence: CDR1 SGHTS, CDR2 YDEGEE. The CDR3 spells CASSPGMDPAGSLYEQYF. The CDR3 nucleotides are TGTGCCAGCAGCCCCGGGATGGACCCCGCCGGGAGCCTCTACGAGCAGTACTTC. The variable domain in full, with the rest retrieved from reference TRBV5-8 and TRBJ2-7, is EAGVTQSPTHLIKTRGQQATLRCSPISGHTSVYWYQQALGLGLQFLLWYDEGEERNRGNFPPRFSGRQFPNYSSELNVNALELEDSALYLCASSPGMDPAGSLYEQYFGPGTRLTVT.

The chain uses TRBV9 and TRBJ1-1; possible D gene TRBD1, 6 bases. Germline CDR1 is SGDLS and CDR2 is YYNGEE. This CDR3 spans 16 amino acids. Trimming left V 3 bases short and J 4 bases short, with 19 bases between. The CDR3 spells CASSGREGEVATEAFF. The CDR3 DNA sequence: TGTGCCAGCAGCGGTCGGGAGGGGGAGGTGGCCACTGAAGCTTTCTTT.

The rearrangement uses TRBV19 and TRBJ2-6, with a possible D match to TRBD1 (6 bases). Germline values: CDR1 LNHDA, CDR2 SQIVND (reference sequence). V was clipped by 4 bases and J by 0 bases, with 13 bases between them. The CDR3 covers 17 residues. CDR3 DNA sequence: TGTGCCAGTAGTACCCAGGGGAAGGGCTCTGGGGCCAACGTCCTGACTTTC. As protein: CASSTQGKGSGANVLTF.

The CDR3 sequence is CSVDFWGRVFF. For the CDR3, the DNA is TGCAGCGTTGATTTTTGGGGGAGGGTTTTCTTT. This chain uses TRBV29-1 with TRBJ1-1, with a weak D call TRBD1 (5 bases). Trimming removed 3 bases from V and 13 bases from J, with 15 bases in between. Germline assignment: CDR1 SQVTM and CDR2 ANQGSEA. The CDR3 covers 11 residues.

The chain recombines TRBV28 with TRBJ1-2; D is undetermined. This CDR3 has 13 amino acids. Germline V gene data show CDR1 as MDHEN and CDR2 as SYDVKM. Trimming removed 3 bases at V and 4 bases at J, with 9 bases between. CDR3 DNA: TGTGCCAGCAGTTTTTTGGCGGTCTATGGCTACACCTTC. Its protein product is CASSFLAVYGYTF.

The chain combines TRBV7-2 with TRBJ1-6, with 7 bases lining up with TRBD1. The CDR3 spans 18 residues. Germline loops: CDR1 SGHTA, CDR2 FQGNSA. J gave up 0 bases and V 5 bases, and 10 bases lay outside the gene matches. CDR3 sequence (DNA): TGTGCCAGCAGCGACGGGACAGATATTCTCTCCTATAATTCACCCCTCCACTTT. It specifies CASSDGTDILSYNSPLHF.

The V gene is TRBV7-2, the J gene TRBJ2-7; 9 nucleotides match TRBD1. Germline CDR1 reads SGHTA; CDR2 reads FQGNSA. After removal of 5 bases from V and 4 bases from J, the junction contained 9 bases not matched to a gene. The CDR3 has 15 amino acids. CDR3 sequence (DNA): TGTGCCAGCAGCCCCTCCGGGACAGGGCGGTACGAGCAGTACTTC. Translating gives CASSPSGTGRYEQYF.

V and J are TRBV6-6 and TRBJ1-1, with a tentative D call TRBD1 (5 bases). The CDR3 runs 12 residues. The V gene's germline CDR1 is MNHNY and CDR2 SVGAGI (reference sequence). The V and J ends lost 5 bases and 7 bases respectively, with 11 bases between them. CDR3 loop: CASSAGPYEAFF. The CDR3 nucleotides are TGTGCCAGCAGTGCGGGACCGTATGAAGCTTTCTTT.

This clone was seen more than once but under ten times. The chain links TRBV25-1 to TRBJ1-1; 8 nucleotides agree with TRBD1. The CDR3 is made up of 15 amino acids. In germline, CDR1 is MGHDK, CDR2 SYGVNS. After removal of 3 bases from V and 1 base from J, the junction contained 4 bases not matched to a gene. The CDR3 nucleotides read TGTGCCAGCAGTGATCTAGGACAGGGGAACACTGAAGCTTTCTTT. It translates to CASSDLGQGNTEAFF.

The genes are TRBV28 and TRBJ1-5; the match to TRBD1 covers 9 bases. V was pared by 2 bases and J by 0 bases, with 11 bases of the junction left unmatched. The CDR3 extends over 19 amino acids. CDR1 and CDR2 from the germline V gene are MDHEN and SYDVKM. DNA of the CDR3: TGTGCCAGCAGTTTAATAACCCCGGGACAGGGAAGTAGCAATCAGCCCCAGCATTTT. Translating gives CASSLITPGQGSSNQPQHF.

The CDR3 nucleotides are TGTGCCAGCAGTAAAATACTAGCGGATTACAATGAGCAGTTCTTC. Encoded protein: CASSKILADYNEQFF. The gene calls are TRBV7-8 and TRBJ2-1, with 8 positions matching TRBD2. Germline lookup yields CDR1 SGHVS and CDR2 FQNEAQ. This CDR3 is 15 amino acids long. V lost 6 bases, J lost 4 bases, and 8 bases stayed unmatched.

CDR3 protein: CASRKEGTGGYEQYF. CDR3 in DNA: TGTGCCAGCAGGAAAGAGGGGACAGGGGGCTACGAGCAGTACTTC. The chain employs TRBV27 and TRBJ2-7; 11 positions agree with TRBD1. This CDR3 has 15 residues. After removal of 6 bases from V and 3 bases from J, the junction contained 7 bases not matched to a gene. The germline V gene encodes CDR1 MNHEY and CDR2 SMNVEV (reference sequence).

V usage is TRBV6-1 and J usage is TRBJ1-2; TRBD1 might be the D (5 bases). The V and J ends lost 3 bases and 4 bases respectively, with 9 bases between them. Germline CDR1 is MNHNS and CDR2 is SASEGT. The CDR3 extends over 13 amino acids. CDR3 DNA: TGTGCCAGCAGTGACGGGACTCTCTATGGCTACACCTTC. This gives the protein CASSDGTLYGYTF.

The CDR3 protein is CASSTYPTGTEAFF. The CDR3, as DNA: TGTGCCAGCAGTACGTACCCGACAGGGACTGAAGCTTTCTTT. The chain has TRBV28 and TRBJ1-1, with TRBD1 matching over 7 bases. CDR1 and CDR2 from the germline V gene are MDHEN and SYDVKM. The ends lost 5 bases at V and 5 bases at J; junction bases unmatched: 8. CDR3 length: 14 residues.

V usage is TRBV14 and J usage is TRBJ1-1; D unresolved. V dropped 0 bases and J dropped 7 bases, with 21 bases sitting between them. This CDR3 comprises 17 residues. Germline CDR1 and CDR2: SGHDN and FVKESK. CDR3 DNA sequence: TGTGCCAGCAGCCAAGATAGGAGTATATACGTCCGGGGTGAAGCTTTCTTT. Residues: CASSQDRSIYVRGEAFF.

The rearrangement uses TRBV9 and TRBJ2-2; the D gene is possibly TRBD2 (6 bases). The CDR3 totals 16 residues. Per germline, CDR1 SGDLS and CDR2 YYNGEE. V shed 3 bases and J shed 0 bases, with 12 bases lying between them. The CDR3: CASSGLGRSNTGELFF. Here the CDR3 DNA reads TGTGCCAGCAGCGGACTTGGGAGGTCGAACACCGGGGAGCTGTTTTTT.

The chain carries TRBV28 and TRBJ2-1; D gene uncertain. Per germline, CDR1 MDHEN and CDR2 SYDVKM. V was clipped by 10 bases and J by 0 bases, with 16 bases between them. The CDR3 loop spans 15 amino acids. In DNA, the CDR3 is TGTGCCACCTTATTGTCCCAGTACTCCTACAATGAGCAGTTCTTC. Its protein product is CATLLSQYSYNEQFF.

The chain joins TRBV4-3 to TRBJ1-6; a possible D gene is TRBD1 (5 bases). Germline assignment: CDR1 LGHNA and CDR2 YSLEER. CDR3 size: 13 residues. Trimming took off 8 bases at V and 2 bases at J, with 7 bases between the two ends. CDR3 protein: CASGGTYNSPLHF. Here the CDR3 DNA reads TGCGCCAGCGGGGGGACCTATAATTCACCCCTCCACTTT.

V gene TRBV27 combines with J gene TRBJ2-1, with D maybe TRBD2 (6 bases). Germline assignment: CDR1 MNHEY and CDR2 SMNVEV (reference sequence). This CDR3 contains 14 residues. V gave up 6 bases and J gave up 9 bases, with 18 bases separating them. The CDR3 DNA follows: TGTGCCAGCAGCAATAGCGGACCCGGGACTGAGCAGTTCTTC. Amino acids: CASSNSGPGTEQFF.

On this clone itself: The identical CDR3 is also encoded by other nucleotide sequences in the sample. The genes are TRBV2 and TRBJ1-2; a possible D gene is TRBD1 (5 bases). Germline V gives CDR1 SNHLY, CDR2 FYNNEI. The CDR3 is 13 residues long. V was pared by 4 bases and J by 1 base, with 7 bases between. This CDR3 reads CASSGQGNYGYTF. In DNA, the CDR3 is TGTGCCAGCAGTGGGCAGGGTAACTATGGCTACACCTTC.

This clone was recorded once. This chain connects TRBV6-5 to TRBJ2-3, with D perhaps TRBD1 (6 bases). CDR1 and CDR2 (germline): MNHEY, SVGAGI. Trimming stripped 6 bases from V and 6 bases from J, with 19 bases between. This CDR3 has 15 amino acids. The CDR3 DNA follows: TGTGCCAGCAGCCAACAGGGCCCTGGGGTGGATACGCAGTATTTT. Its translation is CASSQQGPGVDTQYF.

The rearrangement joins TRBV20-1 to TRBJ1-3; TRBD1 agrees at 7 bases. Germline CDR1 is DFQATT and CDR2 is SNEGSKA (reference sequence). The CDR3 is 14 residues long. J was trimmed by 1 base and V by 3 bases; bases with no gene match: 3. The CDR3 DNA sequence: TGCAGTGCTAGTCACAGGGGATCTGGAAACACCATATATTTT. It is translated as CSASHRGSGNTIYF.

The V and J genes are TRBV7-6 and TRBJ1-4; a possible D gene is TRBD1 (6 bases). This CDR3 has 16 residues. CDR1 is SGHVS and CDR2 is FNYEAQ in the germline V gene. Trimming took 5 bases from V and 2 from J, leaving 15 bases between them. CDR3 nucleotide sequence: TGTGCCAGCAGCCGGTACAGGGCGTTCACTAATGAAAAACTGTTTTTT. It is translated as CASSRYRAFTNEKLFF.